The T cell receptor (beta chain) described here comes from a study of identical twins. Study-wide findings and caveats: For zero-insertion analyses, partial confounding could come from invariant MAIT and iNKT cells.

TCRdb used MiXCR to reprocess the 5' RACE reads, holding one entry per CDR3 protein. The sample has nearly 900,000 distinct CDR3 sequences; about 12% are singletons. In its sample, this clonotype was seen a few times. Its cognate antigen is unknown. The CDR3 is made up of 14 amino acids. V lost 4 bases to trimming and J lost 8 bases, with 15 bases between them. The sample also formed part of further work on yellow fever vaccine responses in identical twins.

This TCR derives from a woman under 30 in good health. The chain is built from TRBV12-3 or TRBV12-4 and TRBJ2-1; the D call may be TRBD1 or TRBD2 (7 bases each). The sequenced sample consisted of PBMCs. The CDR3 region is CASSSARGRDEQFF. In DNA form, the CDR3 reads TGTGCCAGCAGTTCGGCCAGGGGGAGGGATGAGCAGTTCTTC.